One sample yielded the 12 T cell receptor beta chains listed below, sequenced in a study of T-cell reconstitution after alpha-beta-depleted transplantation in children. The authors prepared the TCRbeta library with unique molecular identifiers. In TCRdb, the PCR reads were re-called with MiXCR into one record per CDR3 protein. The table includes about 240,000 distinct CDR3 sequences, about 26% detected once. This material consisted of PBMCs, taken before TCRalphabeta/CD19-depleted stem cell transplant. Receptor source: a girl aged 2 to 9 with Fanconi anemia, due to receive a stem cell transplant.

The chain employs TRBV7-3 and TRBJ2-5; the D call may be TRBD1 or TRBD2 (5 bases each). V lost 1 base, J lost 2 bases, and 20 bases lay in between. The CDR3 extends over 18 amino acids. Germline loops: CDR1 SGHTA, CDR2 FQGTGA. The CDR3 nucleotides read TGTGCCAGCAGCTTAAGGTCCGGGGCCCACGTAGCACAAGAGACCCAGTACTTC. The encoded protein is CASSLRSGAHVAQETQYF.

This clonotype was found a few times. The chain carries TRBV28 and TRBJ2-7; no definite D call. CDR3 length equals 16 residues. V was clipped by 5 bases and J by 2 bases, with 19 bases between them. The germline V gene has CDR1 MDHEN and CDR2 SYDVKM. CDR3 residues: CASSSLGSLLTYEQYF. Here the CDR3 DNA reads TGTGCCAGCAGTAGTTTAGGCTCTCTCTTGACCTACGAGCAGTACTTC. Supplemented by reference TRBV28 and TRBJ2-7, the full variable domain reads DVKVTQSSRYLVKRTGEKVFLECVQDMDHENMFWYRQDPGLGLRLIYFSYDVKMKEKGDIPEGYSVSREKKERFSLILESASTNQTSMYLCASSSLGSLLTYEQYFGPGTRLTVT.

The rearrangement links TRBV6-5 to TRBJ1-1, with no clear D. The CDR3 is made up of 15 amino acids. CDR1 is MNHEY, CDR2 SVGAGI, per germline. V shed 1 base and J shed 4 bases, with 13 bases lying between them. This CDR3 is CASSYFGEVGTEAFF. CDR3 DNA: TGTGCCAGCAGTTACTTTGGGGAGGTAGGCACTGAAGCTTTCTTT.

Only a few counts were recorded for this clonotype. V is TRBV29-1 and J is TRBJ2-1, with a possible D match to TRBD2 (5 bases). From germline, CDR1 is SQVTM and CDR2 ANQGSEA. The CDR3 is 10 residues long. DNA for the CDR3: TGCTCGGGGATGAGGAATGAGCAGTTCTTC. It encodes CSGMRNEQFF.

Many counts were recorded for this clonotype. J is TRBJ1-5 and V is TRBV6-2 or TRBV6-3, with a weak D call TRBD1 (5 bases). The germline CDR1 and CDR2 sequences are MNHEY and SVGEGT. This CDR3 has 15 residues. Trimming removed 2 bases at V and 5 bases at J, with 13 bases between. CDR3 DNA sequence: TGTGCCAGCAGTTACAGTGACAGTACCGATCAGCCCCAGCATTTT. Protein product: CASSYSDSTDQPQHF.

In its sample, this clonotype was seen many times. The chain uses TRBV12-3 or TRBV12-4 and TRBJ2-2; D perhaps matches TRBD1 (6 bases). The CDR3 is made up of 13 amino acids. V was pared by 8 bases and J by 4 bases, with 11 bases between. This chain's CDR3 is CASRWTATGELFF. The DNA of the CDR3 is TGTGCCAGCCGATGGACAGCCACCGGGGAGCTGTTTTTT.

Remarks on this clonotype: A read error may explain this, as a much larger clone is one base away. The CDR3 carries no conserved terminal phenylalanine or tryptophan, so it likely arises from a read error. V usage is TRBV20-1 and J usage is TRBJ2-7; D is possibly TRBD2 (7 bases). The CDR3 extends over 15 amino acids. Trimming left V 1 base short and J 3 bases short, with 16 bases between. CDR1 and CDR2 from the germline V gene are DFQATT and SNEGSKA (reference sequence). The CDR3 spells CSARGFREGVYEQYC. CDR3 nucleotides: TGCAGTGCTAGAGGATTCAGGGAGGGGGTCTACGAGCAGTACTGC.

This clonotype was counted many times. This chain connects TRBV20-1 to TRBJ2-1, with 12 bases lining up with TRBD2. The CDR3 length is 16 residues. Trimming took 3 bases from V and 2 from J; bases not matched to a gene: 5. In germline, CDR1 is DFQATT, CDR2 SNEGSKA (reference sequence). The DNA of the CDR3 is TGCAGTGCTAGGGTAGGACTAGCGGGAACCTACAATGAGCAGTTCTTC. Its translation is CSARVGLAGTYNEQFF.

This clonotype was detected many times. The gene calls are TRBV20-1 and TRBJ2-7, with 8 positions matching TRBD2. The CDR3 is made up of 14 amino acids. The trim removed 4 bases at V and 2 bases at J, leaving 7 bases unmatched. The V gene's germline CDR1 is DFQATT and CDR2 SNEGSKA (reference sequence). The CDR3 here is CSATIPGLAYEQYF. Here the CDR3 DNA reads TGCAGTGCTACTATTCCGGGACTAGCCTACGAGCAGTACTTC.

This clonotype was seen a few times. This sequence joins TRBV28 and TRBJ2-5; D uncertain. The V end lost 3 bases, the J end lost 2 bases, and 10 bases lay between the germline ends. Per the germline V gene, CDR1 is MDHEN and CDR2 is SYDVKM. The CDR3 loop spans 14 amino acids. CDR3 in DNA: TGTGCCAGCAGTTTTACCGTGGGACAAGAGACCCAGTACTTC. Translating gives CASSFTVGQETQYF.

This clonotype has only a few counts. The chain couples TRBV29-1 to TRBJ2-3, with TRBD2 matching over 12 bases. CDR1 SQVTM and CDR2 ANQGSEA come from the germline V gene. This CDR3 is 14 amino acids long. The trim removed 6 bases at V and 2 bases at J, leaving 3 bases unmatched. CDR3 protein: CSVTSGRPTDTQYF. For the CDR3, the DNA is TGCAGCGTAACTAGCGGGAGGCCCACAGATACGCAGTATTTT.

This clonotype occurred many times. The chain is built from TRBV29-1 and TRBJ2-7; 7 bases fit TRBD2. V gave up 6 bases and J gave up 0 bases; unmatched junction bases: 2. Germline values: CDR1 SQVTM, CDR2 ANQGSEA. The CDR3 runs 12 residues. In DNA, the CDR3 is TGCAGCGTAGGGGACTACTCCTACGAGCAGTACTTC. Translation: CSVGDYSYEQYF.